This T cell receptor beta chain was identified during a study of control samples from healthy donors and cancer patients. The CDR3 is made up of 15 amino acids. Germline V CDR1 and CDR2: SGDLS, YYNGEE. V lost 4 bases to trimming and J lost 1 base, with 12 bases between them. Libraries were prepared by immunoSEQ multiplex PCR; TCRdb keeps only in-frame clonotypes and omits some of them. The data show 150,000 to 200,000 clones, roughly 94% seen once. This clone was counted once. The sample was blood. The chain carries TRBV9 and TRBJ2-1; tentative D call: TRBD2 (6 bases). This receptor was identified in a woman in her late teens or twenties in good health. CDR3 amino acids: CASSPPGVSYNEQFF. Written as DNA, the CDR3 is TGTGCCAGCAGCCCGCCGGGGGTATCCTACAATGAGCAGTTCTTC.